The rows below give T cell receptor beta chains drawn from one sample of a study of shared clonotypes between healthy human individuals. Only in-frame clones appear in the TCRdb table, and some are missing; sequencing was by immunoSEQ multiplex PCR. The data contain around 1,000,000 clones, roughly 80% of them singletons. Material: memory CD4+ T cells from PBMCs. These receptors came from a man aged 18 to 35 in good health. Some clones in this sample may be carry-over from other donors' samples. The CDR3 runs from the conserved cysteine through the conserved F or W. A D gene is named only where the DNA matches it firmly. Some rows have no size entry. The others give once, few or many, or a class for an expanded clone.

J gene: TRBJ2-7; clone size: -; V gene: TRBV9; D gene: -; CDR3 protein: CASSPHALSYEQYF; CDR3 DNA: TGTGCCAGCAGCCCTCACGCCCTGAGCTACGAGCAGTACTTC
J gene: TRBJ2-2; clone size: -; V gene: TRBV4-2; D gene: -; CDR3 protein: CASSQFGVENTGGLFF; CDR3 DNA: TGTGCCAGCAGCCAATTTGGAGTAGAGAACACCGGGGGGCTGTTTTTT
J gene: TRBJ1-1; clone size: many; V gene: TRBV5-6; D gene: -; CDR3 protein: CASSRRGPNTEAFF; CDR3 DNA: TGTGCCAGCAGCCGCAGGGGACCGAACACTGAAGCTTTCTTT
J gene: TRBJ2-1; clone size: -; V gene: TRBV11-2; D gene: -; CDR3 protein: CASSRDRSIVQFF; CDR3 DNA: TGTGCCAGCAGCCGCGACAGGTCGATAGTTCAGTTCTTC
J gene: TRBJ2-1; clone size: -; V gene: TRBV11-2; D gene: -; CDR3 protein: CASSPNRDPDRKFF; CDR3 DNA: TGTGCCAGCAGCCCAAACCGGGACCCCGATAGAAAGTTCTTC
J gene: TRBJ1-2; clone size: -; V gene: TRBV5-4; D gene: -; CDR3 protein: CASRPGTSNYGYTF; CDR3 DNA: TGTGCCAGCAGGCCCGGGACATCAAACTATGGCTACACCTTC
J gene: TRBJ1-2; clone size: -; V gene: TRBV10-2; D gene: TRBD1; CDR3 protein: CASSHRTGGDGYTF; CDR3 DNA: TGCGCCAGCAGCCATAGGACAGGGGGCGATGGCTACACCTTC
J gene: TRBJ2-7; clone size: once; V gene: TRBV10-3; D gene: TRBD2; CDR3 protein: CAISESVAGYMYEQYF; CDR3 DNA: TGTGCCATCAGTGAGTCGGTAGCGGGGTATATGTACGAGCAGTACTTC
J gene: TRBJ2-2; clone size: once; V gene: TRBV5-5; D gene: -; CDR3 protein: CASRLHRGNTGELFF; CDR3 DNA: TGTGCCAGCAGACTTCACCGGGGAAACACCGGGGAGCTGTTTTTT
J gene: TRBJ2-1; clone size: -; V gene: TRBV7-9; D gene: -; CDR3 protein: CASSPRWEPWNEQFF; CDR3 DNA: TGTGCCAGCAGCCCAAGATGGGAGCCGTGGAATGAGCAGTTCTTC
J gene: TRBJ2-5; clone size: -; V gene: TRBV21-1; D gene: -; CDR3 protein: CASIGSGRRAETQYF; CDR3 DNA: TGTGCCAGCATAGGCTCCGGGCGGCGGGCAGAGACCCAGTACTTC
J gene: TRBJ2-5; clone size: -; V gene: TRBV7-9; D gene: TRBD2; CDR3 protein: CASRGTSGTETQYF; CDR3 DNA: TGTGCCAGCAGGGGGACTAGCGGGACGGAGACCCAGTACTTC
J gene: TRBJ2-7; clone size: -; V gene: TRBV28; D gene: TRBD2; CDR3 protein: CASSSTLAGGPYEQYF; CDR3 DNA: TGTGCCAGCAGTTCAACCCTAGCGGGAGGGCCCTACGAGCAGTACTTC
J gene: TRBJ1-2; clone size: few; V gene: TRBV13; D gene: -; CDR3 protein: CASSLADIDGYTF; CDR3 DNA: TGTGCCAGCAGCTTAGCAGATATAGATGGCTACACCTTC
J gene: TRBJ2-1; clone size: -; V gene: TRBV7-3; D gene: TRBD2; CDR3 protein: CASTLAGGDFEQFF; CDR3 DNA: TGTGCCAGCACCCTAGCGGGAGGTGATTTTGAGCAGTTCTTC
J gene: TRBJ2-7; clone size: -; V gene: TRBV5-1; D gene: TRBD2; CDR3 protein: CASSSSGRIGDEQYF; CDR3 DNA: TGCGCCAGCAGCTCTAGCGGGAGAATCGGTGACGAGCAGTACTTC
J gene: TRBJ2-5; clone size: few; V gene: TRBV4-3; D gene: -; CDR3 protein: CASSQVVDRGETQYF; CDR3 DNA: TGCGCCAGCAGCCAAGTTGTGGACAGAGGGGAGACCCAGTACTTC
J gene: TRBJ2-7; clone size: -; V gene: TRBV2; D gene: TRBD2; CDR3 protein: CASRGLAGTYEQYF; CDR3 DNA: TGTGCCAGCAGGGGACTAGCGGGCACCTACGAGCAGTACTTC
J gene: TRBJ1-2; clone size: -; V gene: TRBV29-1; D gene: -; CDR3 protein: CSVGNRIRSYGYTF; CDR3 DNA: TGCAGCGTTGGTAACAGGATCAGGAGCTATGGCTACACCTTC
J gene: TRBJ2-1; clone size: -; V gene: TRBV7-6; D gene: -; CDR3 protein: CASSSGPLSYNEQFF; CDR3 DNA: TGTGCCAGCAGCTCCGGGCCCCTATCCTACAATGAGCAGTTCTTC
J gene: TRBJ2-2; clone size: -; V gene: TRBV5-4; D gene: TRBD1; CDR3 protein: CASSLTGETGELFF; CDR3 DNA: TGTGCCAGCAGCTTGACAGGGGAGACCGGGGAGCTGTTTTTT
J gene: TRBJ2-3; clone size: -; V gene: TRBV29-1; D gene: TRBD2; CDR3 protein: CSVEGGDTQYF; CDR3 DNA: TGCAGCGTTGAGGGGGGGGATACGCAGTATTTT
J gene: TRBJ2-6; clone size: -; V gene: TRBV2; D gene: -; CDR3 protein: CASSPDPPGNVLTF; CDR3 DNA: TGTGCCAGCAGTCCGGATCCCCCCGGCAACGTCCTGACTTTC
J gene: TRBJ1-5; clone size: -; V gene: TRBV5-1; D gene: -; CDR3 protein: CASSLLGSQPQHF; CDR3 DNA: TGCGCCAGCAGCTTGCTAGGAAGTCAGCCCCAGCATTTT
J gene: TRBJ1-1; clone size: -; V gene: TRBV7-2; D gene: -; CDR3 protein: CASSLAGSNTEAFF; CDR3 DNA: TGTGCCAGCAGCTTAGCTGGCAGTAACACTGAAGCTTTCTTT
J gene: TRBJ1-5; clone size: -; V gene: TRBV28; D gene: -; CDR3 protein: CASSFAGISNQPQHF; CDR3 DNA: TGTGCCAGCAGTTTCGCTGGCATTAGCAATCAGCCCCAGCATTTT
J gene: TRBJ2-7; clone size: -; V gene: TRBV6-6; D gene: TRBD2; CDR3 protein: CASTENSGSTYEQYF; CDR3 DNA: TGTGCCAGCACCGAGAATAGCGGGAGTACTTACGAGCAGTACTTC
J gene: TRBJ2-2; clone size: -; V gene: TRBV19; D gene: -; CDR3 protein: CASTMRDNTGELFF; CDR3 DNA: TGTGCCAGTACCATGAGGGATAACACCGGGGAGCTGTTTTTT
J gene: TRBJ1-5; clone size: -; V gene: TRBV2; D gene: -; CDR3 protein: CASSGRTWGQPQHF; CDR3 DNA: TGTGCCAGCAGTGGGCGGACTTGGGGTCAGCCCCAGCATTTT